What follows are 29 T cell receptor beta chains derived from one specimen sequenced in a study of identical twins. TCRdb recomputed calls from the 5' RACE reads with MiXCR, one row per CDR3 protein. This table has 1.5 million to 2 million distinct CDR3 sequences, roughly a third appearing once. Sequenced material: cord blood. The receptors stem from a newborn girl in good health.

The CDR3 DNA reads as TGTGCCAGCACTACTCCCCCCGAAAAACTGTTTTTT. Residues: CASTTPPEKLFF. J is TRBJ1-4 and V is TRBV12-3 or TRBV12-4, with no clear D. Trimming removed 7 bases from V and 8 bases from J, with 11 bases in between. The CDR3 runs 12 residues.

This clonotype was found a few times. The chain links TRBV6-5 to TRBJ1-2, with 8 bases aligning to TRBD1. The V and J ends lost 7 bases and 4 bases, in that order; junction bases with no gene match: 8. The CDR3 is 14 amino acids. Germline CDR1 is MNHEY and CDR2 is SVGAGI. The CDR3 bases are TGTGCCAGCACCACTCAGGGGGCGAGCTATGGCTACACCTTC. Protein: CASTTQGASYGYTF.

This chain connects TRBV7-2 to TRBJ2-1, with a weak D call TRBD2 (7 bases). Germline V gene sequence: CDR1 SGHTA, CDR2 FQGNSA. This CDR3 comprises 15 residues. V shed 7 bases and J shed 7 bases, with 20 bases lying between them. The CDR3 DNA is TGTGCCAGCAACAAGGGGGGGGGCCGGGGGAATGAGCAGTTCTTC. It translates to CASNKGGGRGNEQFF.

The genes are TRBV25-1 and TRBJ1-5, with 8 bases that match TRBD1. J gave up 7 bases and V 9 bases, and 5 bases lay outside the gene matches. Germline V gene lookup returns CDR1 MGHDK and CDR2 SYGVNS. The CDR3 is 12 residues long. CDR3 DNA: TGTGCCAGTGGGACAGGTGGGCAGCCCCAGCATTTT. Its translation is CASGTGGQPQHF. Drawing the rest from reference TRBV25-1 and TRBJ1-5, the complete variable domain is EADIYQTPRYLVIGTGKKITLECSQTMGHDKMYWYQQDPGMELHLIHYSYGVNSTEKGDLSSESTVSRIRTEHFPLTLESARPSHTSQYLCASGTGGQPQHFGDGTRLSIL.

This clonotype has just a few counts. The rearrangement links TRBV11-1 to TRBJ2-3; TRBD2 matches at 12 bases. The CDR3 has 18 amino acids. Germline values: CDR1 SGHAT, CDR2 FQDESV (reference sequence). The V gene end was trimmed by 5 bases and the J gene end by 5 bases; junction bases not matched to a gene: 14. The CDR3 DNA is TGTGCCAGCAGCCCCGTACCGACTAGCGGGGGTAGGAGAGATACGCAGTATTTT. It encodes CASSPVPTSGGRRDTQYF.

This clonotype was detected a few times. The chain employs TRBV21-1 and TRBJ2-3; the table gives TRBD1 as D, unverified against the DNA. TRBV21-1 is listed as a pseudogene. The CDR3 has 15 amino acids. In DNA form, the CDR3 reads TGTGCCAGCAGCATACCGGGACAGGGGGCCCATACGCAGTATTTT. Translating it yields CASSIPGQGAHTQYF.

The chain is built from TRBV19 and TRBJ1-2; D gene ambiguous. V was cut by 6 bases and J by 0 bases, with 11 bases left in between. Germline-derived CDR1 and CDR2 are LNHDA and SQIVND (reference sequence). The CDR3 runs 14 residues. In nucleotides, the CDR3 is TGTGCCAGTAGATTAGTCGGATCTAACTATGGCTACACCTTC. It yields the protein CASRLVGSNYGYTF.

The chain recombines TRBV9 with TRBJ2-1, with 14 bases aligning to TRBD2. The trim removed 0 bases at V and 8 bases at J, leaving 4 bases unmatched. Per germline, CDR1 SGDLS and CDR2 YYNGEE. This CDR3 comprises 16 residues. CDR3 sequence (DNA): TGTGCCAGCAGCGTAGGACTAGCGGGGGGGCGGGATGAGCAGTTCTTC. Translated: CASSVGLAGGRDEQFF.

This clonotype has a handful of counts. This rearrangement joins TRBV7-2 to TRBJ2-4; D not certain. The CDR3 totals 16 residues. The V end lost 2 bases, the J end lost 1 base, and 12 bases lay between the germline ends. Germline V gives CDR1 SGHTA, CDR2 FQGNSA. The CDR3 DNA follows: TGTGCCAGCAGCTTAACTCCTGGGGTTGCCAAAAACATTCAGTACTTC. Amino acids: CASSLTPGVAKNIQYF.

At least ten counts were recorded for this clonotype. The V gene is TRBV29-1, the J gene TRBJ2-4; a weak D match, TRBD1 (6 bases). The CDR3 loop spans 15 amino acids. V was shortened by 1 base and J by 0 bases, with 10 bases between the two germline ends. Germline V lookup: CDR1 SQVTM, CDR2 ANQGSEA. CDR3 region: CSVEGGPLAKNIQYF. In DNA, the CDR3 is TGCAGCGTTGAAGGGGGGCCCCTAGCCAAAAACATTCAGTACTTC.

The chain is built from TRBV24-1 and TRBJ2-1; a possible D gene is TRBD2 (6 bases). The germline V and J ends were trimmed by 9 bases and 6 bases, with 8 bases remaining between them. From germline, CDR1 is KGHDR and CDR2 SFDVKD. The CDR3 totals 11 residues. CDR3 protein: CATGDCNEQFF. The CDR3 coding sequence is TGTGCCACCGGGGACTGCAATGAGCAGTTCTTC.

This clonotype was observed at least ten times. J is TRBJ1-5 and V is TRBV29-1; perhaps TRBD1 as D (6 bases). CDR1 and CDR2 from the germline V gene are SQVTM and ANQGSEA. This CDR3 region has 13 residues. The germline V and J ends were trimmed by 6 bases and 3 bases, with 12 bases remaining between them. This chain's CDR3 is CSVGRGLNQPQHF. CDR3 coding DNA: TGCAGCGTAGGCAGGGGACTCAATCAGCCCCAGCATTTT. Using reference TRBV29-1 and TRBJ1-5 for the parts outside the CDR3, the full variable domain is SAVISQKPSRDICQRGTSLTIQCQVDSQVTMMFWYRQQPGQSLTLIATANQGSEATYESGFVIDKFPISRPNLTFSTLTVSNMSPEDSSIYLCSVGRGLNQPQHFGDGTRLSIL.

This sequence joins TRBV3-1 and TRBJ1-1; D call uncertain. The length of the CDR3 is 12 residues. Per germline, CDR1 LGHDT and CDR2 YNNKEL (reference sequence). V was shortened by 1 base and J by 11 bases, with 11 bases between the two germline ends. The CDR3 DNA reads as TGTGCCAGCAGCCAAGTAGGGCGAGAGGCTTTCTTT. Translation gives CASSQVGREAFF.

The chain carries TRBV5-1 and TRBJ1-5, with D tentatively TRBD1 (6 bases). V lost 0 bases and J lost 5, with 9 bases in between. Per germline, CDR1 SGHRS and CDR2 YFSETQ. CDR3 length: 14 residues. The CDR3 loop is CASSLEAGDQPQHF. Written as DNA, the CDR3 is TGCGCCAGCAGCTTGGAGGCAGGGGATCAGCCCCAGCATTTT. Full variable domain (rest looked up from reference TRBV5-1 and TRBJ1-5): KAGVTQTPRYLIKTRGQQVTLSCSPISGHRSVSWYQQTPGQGLQFLFEYFSETQRNKGNFPGRFSGRQFSNSRSEMNVSTLELGDSALYLCASSLEAGDQPQHFGDGTRLSIL.

V usage is TRBV24-1 and J usage is TRBJ2-1; the D gene could be TRBD1 or TRBD2 (7 bases each). Trimming took 0 bases from V and 4 from J, leaving 12 bases between them. Germline values: CDR1 KGHDR, CDR2 SFDVKD. CDR3 length: 16 residues. CDR3 DNA sequence: TGTGCCACCAGTGATTTGAGACAGGGAGGGTACAATGAGCAGTTCTTC. Its protein product is CATSDLRQGGYNEQFF.

The chain couples TRBV7-9 to TRBJ1-1; D uncertain. This CDR3 has 16 amino acids. Germline CDR1 is SEHNR and CDR2 is FQNEAQ (reference sequence). Trimming removed 3 bases at V and 9 bases at J, with 23 bases between. The CDR3: CASSLGSAGMRIKAFF. The CDR3, as DNA: TGTGCCAGCAGCTTGGGTTCGGCTGGGATGCGTATTAAAGCTTTCTTT.

The gene calls are TRBV27 and TRBJ2-5; either TRBD1 or TRBD2 may fit D (5 bases each). Germline assignment: CDR1 MNHEY and CDR2 SMNVEV (reference sequence). Trimming shortened V by 10 bases and J by 2 bases, and 17 bases separated the two germline ends. This CDR3 is 14 amino acids long. The CDR3 nucleotides are TGTGCCACCAAAGCCTTGGGGGAACAAGAGACCCAGTACTTC. Its translation: CATKALGEQETQYF.

The rearrangement joins TRBV2 to TRBJ2-3; tentatively, D is TRBD2 (5 bases). Germline V gives CDR1 SNHLY, CDR2 FYNNEI. Trimming took 1 base from V and 6 from J, leaving 11 bases between them. This CDR3 is built from 14 residues. CDR3 amino acids: CASSEERGSDTQYF. CDR3 in DNA: TGTGCCAGCAGTGAAGAACGGGGTTCGGATACGCAGTATTTT.

This chain connects TRBV5-1 to TRBJ2-5, with 7 bases that match TRBD2. Germline values: CDR1 SGHRS, CDR2 YFSETQ. The CDR3 is made up of 14 amino acids. Trimming cost V 4 bases and J 11 bases; bases outside gene matches: 14. CDR3 region: CASSVVSGHNEQYF. CDR3 in DNA: TGCGCCAGCAGCGTAGTTAGCGGGCACAATGAGCAGTACTTC.

This clonotype turned up a few times. The chain carries TRBV5-1 and TRBJ2-1; the D is unclear. Looked up from germline, CDR1 is SGHRS and CDR2 is YFSETQ. This CDR3 comprises 13 residues. V was pared by 0 bases and J by 5 bases, with 6 bases between. DNA for the CDR3: TGCGCCAGCAGCTTGGCCTCACACAATGAGCAGTTCTTC. Translating it yields CASSLASHNEQFF.

V and J are TRBV28 and TRBJ1-1; D uncertain. CDR3 length: 13 residues. The germline gives CDR1 MDHEN, CDR2 SYDVKM. V was shortened by 4 bases and J by 4 bases, with 10 bases between the two germline ends. The CDR3 loop is CASSSLVLTEAFF. The DNA for the CDR3 is TGTGCCAGCAGTTCTCTCGTTCTCACTGAAGCTTTCTTT.

The chain recombines TRBV27 with TRBJ2-1; 9 bases line up with TRBD1. Trimming took 3 bases from V and 10 from J; bases not matched to a gene: 10. The CDR3 is made up of 15 amino acids. Germline CDR1 reads MNHEY; CDR2 reads SMNVEV (reference sequence). CDR3 DNA: TGTGCCAGCAGTTTTCGCCGGACAGGGGCTCACGAGCAGTTCTTC. It codes for CASSFRRTGAHEQFF.

This clonotype has just a few counts. The chain links TRBV30 to TRBJ2-7; D ambiguous. V was cut by 2 bases and J by 3 bases, with 8 bases left in between. Germline V gene lookup returns CDR1 GTSNPN and CDR2 SVGIG (reference sequence). CDR3 size: 12 residues. CDR3: CAWSSQLYEQYF. As DNA, the CDR3 is TGTGCCTGGAGTTCCCAGCTCTACGAGCAGTACTTC.

The chain uses TRBV7-9 and TRBJ1-2; D might be TRBD1 (6 bases). Germline lookup yields CDR1 SEHNR and CDR2 FQNEAQ (reference sequence). The V end was cut by 5 bases, the J end by 7 bases, with 14 bases between. The CDR3 has 13 amino acids. The CDR3 region has the DNA TGTGCCAGCAGCCGGGACACTCATCCTGGCTACACCTTC. Translated, it gives CASSRDTHPGYTF.

This clonotype was seen more than once but under ten times. The chain employs TRBV25-1 and TRBJ2-7; tentatively, D is TRBD1 (6 bases). Germline CDR1 is MGHDK and CDR2 is SYGVNS. Trimming took 3 bases from V and 2 from J, leaving 11 bases between them. This CDR3 comprises 14 residues. CDR3 amino acids: CASSDPRDTYEQYF. As DNA, the CDR3 is TGTGCCAGCAGTGATCCCCGGGACACCTACGAGCAGTACTTC.

As regards this clonotype: A junction boundary mismatches the germline segment, possibly from a read error. The chain uses TRBV7-9 and TRBJ2-5; D tentatively reads TRBD1 or TRBD2 (7 bases each). The CDR3 is 16 amino acids. CDR1 SEHNR and CDR2 FQNEAQ come from the germline V gene (reference sequence). CDR3 region: CTSSWEGTVSQETQYF. The CDR3 DNA follows: TGTACCAGCAGCTGGGAGGGGACAGTGAGTCAAGAGACCCAGTACTTC.

A remark on this clonotype: This may come from a read error, since a much larger clone is one base off. The V gene is TRBV6-5, the J gene TRBJ2-1; D gene ambiguous. This CDR3 comprises 12 residues. CDR1 is MNHEY, CDR2 SVGAGI, per germline. Trimming left V 2 bases short and J 13 bases short, with 12 bases between. CDR3: CASSYGKETQFF. The DNA of the CDR3 is TGTGCCAGCAGTTACGGGAAAGAGACCCAGTTCTTC.

This clonotype was recorded a few times. The chain recombines TRBV9 with TRBJ1-2; TRBD1 is a possible D gene (5 bases). Trimming stripped 0 bases from V and 2 bases from J, with 11 bases between. CDR3 length: 15 residues. Germline CDR1 reads SGDLS; CDR2 reads YYNGEE. DNA of the CDR3: TGTGCCAGCAGCGTAGCAAGGGGAAGCAACTATGGCTACACCTTC. This codes for CASSVARGSNYGYTF.

There are a few counts of this clonotype. The genes are TRBV25-1 and TRBJ2-7, with TRBD2 matching over 8 bases. The CDR3 is 14 amino acids. Germline V lookup: CDR1 MGHDK, CDR2 SYGVNS. V lost 1 base, J lost 2 bases, and 1 base stayed unmatched. This CDR3 is CASSEWGLAYEQYF. CDR3 sequence (DNA): TGTGCCAGCAGTGAATGGGGACTAGCCTACGAGCAGTACTTC.